The clone carrying this T cell receptor (beta chain) was seen more than once but under ten times. This entry comes from a study of response to subunit inactivated influenza vaccine. This CDR3 spans 14 amino acids. Germline V CDR1 and CDR2: LGHNA, YSLEER. Trimming pared 1 base from V and 4 bases from J, leaving 10 bases between. A single record per CDR3 protein comes from TCRdb applying MiXCR to the RT-PCR reads. Of more than 700,000 distinct CDR3 sequences in the sample, 21% were seen once. The sequencing here drew on PBMCs from blood, taken approximately 5 days after vaccination. This sequence was found in a man aged 50 or older who received an inactivated influenza vaccine. This sequence joins TRBV4-3 and TRBJ1-2, with D perhaps matching TRBD1 (6 bases). The CDR3 coding sequence is TGCGCCAGCAGCCAAGGGCAGGGGTCCTATGGCTACACCTTC. This sequence encodes CASSQGQGSYGYTF.